This section outlines one TCR beta chain sequence together with its context. Its antigen remains unidentified. There are 15 residues in the CDR3. V shed 1 base and J shed 4 bases, with 14 bases lying between them. CDR1 is SGHDT and CDR2 is YYEEEE in the germline V gene. Sorted T cells were CFSE-labeled and cultured 5 days with allogeneic regulatory or mature dendritic cells at 1:10. CD4+ or CD8+ T cells were sorted as naive CD45RA+ or memory CD45RO+. These data originate in a study of regulatory dendritic cells for organ transplantation. Study-wide points: The most alloreactive TCR clonotypes were found in resting memory CD8+ cells. Mature dendritic cells appeared to drive more memory CD8+ clonal expansion than regulatory ones. Alloreactive memory CD8+ T cell pools varied considerably between individuals.

Measured with immunoSEQ multiplex PCR; TCRdb has only the in-frame clones, and not every one. The sample carries more than 10,000 clones, around nine tenths recorded once. The J gene is TRBJ1-2, the V gene TRBV5-6; D call uncertain. The sequence derives from a human donor in good health. The sample consisted of naive CD8+ T cells from blood cultured with dendritic cells. As for subset: CD45RA+ naive T cells. The CDR3 DNA reads as TGTGCCAGCAGCTTGAGGTGGACCCCAGGCTATGGCTACACCTTC. Its protein is CASSLRWTPGYGYTF. Variable domain in full (rest from reference TRBV5-6 and TRBJ1-2): DAGVTQSPTHLIKTRGQQVTLRCSPKSGHDTVSWYQQALGQGPQFIFQYYEEEERQRGNFPDRFSGHQFPNYSSELNVNALLLGDSALYLCASSLRWTPGYGYTFGSGTRLTVV.